A single T cell receptor (beta chain) is shown here with its context. What it binds is unknown. Libraries of TRB cDNA were made by 5' RACE and carried UMIs. TCRdb derives one entry per CDR3 protein from the 5' RACE reads, leaving out DNA. This sample's table reports over 100,000 distinct CDR3 sequences. The sample originates from a study of CXCR3-negative and CXCR3-positive naive CD8 T cells. Study conclusions and caveats: Comparison of naive cells showed more hydrophobic TRB CDR3s in CXCR3-positive than in CXCR3-negative naive cells. TCR interaction strength was inferred from TRB CDR3 physicochemistry, as CD5 matched across naive subsets.

Every individual CD8+ T cell subset underwent sorting in triplicate at approximately 280,000 cells apiece. The CDR3 contains 17 residues. CDR1 SEHNR and CDR2 FQNEAQ come from the germline V gene (reference sequence). Specimen: naive CXCR3- CD8+ T cells from blood. Indicated subset: CD45RO-CCR7+CD27+CD95- naive CD8+ T cells lacking CXCR3 (TNR3-). This TCR was recovered from a human donor in good health. Some clones in this sample may be carry-over from other donors' samples. The J gene is TRBJ1-2, the V gene TRBV7-9; TCRdb calls TRBD1, which cannot be checked without DNA. CDR3 amino acids: CASSPPRTEQKNYGYTF. Drawing the rest from reference TRBV7-9 and TRBJ1-2, the complete variable domain is DTGVSQNPRHKITKRGQNVTFRCDPISEHNRLYWYRQTLGQGPEFLTYFQNEAQLEKSRLLSDRFSAERPKGSFSTLEIQRTEQGDSAMYLCASSPPRTEQKNYGYTFGSGTRLTVV.